This T cell receptor beta chain was obtained from a study of cytomegalovirus exposure and HLA in healthy donors. Amplification used 60 Vbeta primers and 13 Jbeta primers. Assay: immunoSEQ multiplex PCR; the TCRdb copy retains only in-frame clones and omits some. Listed are 200,000 to 250,000 clones; roughly 1.2% falls within the top ten. V was clipped by 5 bases and J by 3 bases; unmatched bases: 7. This CDR3 has 15 residues. Germline CDR1 is MDHEN and CDR2 is SYDVKM. The TCR sequence derives from a girl aged 2 to 9 in good health and CMV-seropositive. This rearrangement joins TRBV28 to TRBJ2-3, with 8 positions matching TRBD2. Sample: PBMCs. Here the CDR3 reads CASSTPAGVTDTQYF. The CDR3 DNA is TGTGCCAGCAGTACCCCAGCGGGAGTAACAGATACGCAGTATTTT.